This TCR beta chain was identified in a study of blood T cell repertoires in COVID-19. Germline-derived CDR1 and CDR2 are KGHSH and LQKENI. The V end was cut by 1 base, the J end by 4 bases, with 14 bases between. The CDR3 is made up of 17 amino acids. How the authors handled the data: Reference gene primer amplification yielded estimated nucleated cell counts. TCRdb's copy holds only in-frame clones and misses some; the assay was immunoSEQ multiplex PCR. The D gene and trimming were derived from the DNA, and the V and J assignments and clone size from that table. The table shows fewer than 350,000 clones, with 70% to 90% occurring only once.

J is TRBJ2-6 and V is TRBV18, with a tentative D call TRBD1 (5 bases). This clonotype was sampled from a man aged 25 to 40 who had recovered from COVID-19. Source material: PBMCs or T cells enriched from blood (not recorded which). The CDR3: CASSPRVRGAGANVLTF. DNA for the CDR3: TGTGCCAGCTCACCACGAGTAAGGGGTGCGGGGGCCAACGTCCTGACTTTC.